A single T cell receptor beta chain is shown here with its context. Its antigen is still unknown. No base quality information exists; no much larger clone differs at one position. The data are from a study of CD8 T cells in Susac syndrome (dated by TCRdb to between 2018 and 2021). With respect to the entire study: Among the Susac syndrome patients who were sequenced, clinically active disease was present in more than five and clinical remission was observed in roughly eight. At the time of blood withdrawal, Susac syndrome patients were either therapy-naive, taking corticosteroids (with some also receiving IVIg), or on IVIg alone. Repertoire sequencing was used to test whether CD8+ T cell activation and differentiation in Susac syndrome was antigen driven.

Peripheral blood CD8+ and CD4+ T cells from healthy donors, Susac syndrome patients and multiple sclerosis patients were profiled using high-throughput TCR beta sequencing. The Susac syndrome patients fulfilled recently defined diagnostic criteria for definite or probable disease. Bulk CD8+ and CD4+ T cells were purified magnetically by negative isolation, whereas CD8+ TEMRA cells were enriched by FACS. Blood was drawn into EDTA tubes, processed within 24 hours, and PBMCs were isolated by density gradient centrifugation. PBMCs intended for TCR sequencing were cryopreserved in liquid nitrogen and were subsequently thawed in a 37 degrees C water bath. Purity of sorted or isolated CD4+, CD8+ and CD8+ TEMRA cells was at least 90%. Looking up the germline V gene yields CDR1 LGHNA and CDR2 YNFKEQ. The CDR3, cysteine through phenylalanine, is 17 amino acids long. Only CDR3 DNA remains: 51 bases, in frame from the first base. The V and J ends are trimmed by 1 base and 1 base, leaving 15 bases between them.

Overall study results and their limits: The study acknowledged that relatively few individuals were included in the TCR sequencing and HLA analysis. The CD4+ T cell repertoire of patients with Susac syndrome showed no detectable clonal expansion.

RNA was extracted with the RNeasy kit and about 0.5 to 1 ug was reverse transcribed using random hexamers. TCR beta CDR3 regions were amplified with the immunoSEQ multiplex PCR assay covering 54 Vbeta and 13 Jbeta segments. To correct PCR amplification bias, a synthetic template baseline was used for both primer optimization and computational correction. The authors' analysis ran thus. Reads were assigned to V, D and J genes according to IMGT and analyzed in immunoSEQ Analyzer, with only productive sequences retained. Clonality was computed as one minus Shannon entropy normalized by log2 of the number of productive unique sequences. For each patient and control, public and private clones were evaluated within the 100 most prevalent clones. Clones were defined as Susac-specific if absent from the healthy and MS cohorts, from approximately 1,100 published viral clones and from other ImmuneACCESS disease sequences. The public reads were run again by TCRdb, first through fastp at Q25 and then through MiXCR, and only productive beta chains were kept. Every entry covers one CDR3 protein and lists the most common genes and DNA from its rows. The V and J calls reflect TCRdb's pipeline rather than the authors' work. Present in this sample are approximately 160,000 distinct CDR3 sequences, around 95% of which were seen just once. Around 0.12% of the sample rests with the top ten.

The sequencing sample was made of CD4+ T cells from PBMCs. The chain links TRBV4-2 with TRBJ2-3; no D gene is confidently identified. The TCR originated in a human donor with Susac syndrome. The CDR3 region: CASSQVGSGAGTDTQYF. At the DNA level, the sequence is TGTGCCAGCAGCCAAGTGGGGTCCGGTGCGGGCACAGATACGCAGTATTTT.